This T cell receptor beta chain was obtained from a study of early T cells in non-severe SARS-CoV-2 infection. Background on the study: The chains were unpaired, and the sequenced material was bulk RNA from unsorted whole blood.

Attached unique molecular identifiers marked individual cDNA molecules. TCRdb redid the calling of the 5' RACE reads with MiXCR, one entry per CDR3 protein. The sample consists of 62,000 or so distinct CDR3 sequences, less than 9.5% of them appearing once. In this sample, this clonotype is large. The junction had 8 bases not matched to a gene; V was cut back by 1 base and J by 1 base. Germline lookup yields CDR1 LGHDT and CDR2 YNNKEL (reference sequence). CDR3 length: 17 residues. This sequence was found in an adult who was a healthcare worker with PCR-confirmed SARS-CoV-2 infection or an uninfected control (not recorded which). The material sequenced was whole blood, taken at baseline. The chain couples TRBV3-1 to TRBJ2-5; 8 nucleotides match TRBD1. CDR3 sequence (DNA): TGTGCCAGCAGCCAAGGGCCTCTCGGGACAGGCCAAGAGACCCAGTACTTC. This translates into CASSQGPLGTGQETQYF.